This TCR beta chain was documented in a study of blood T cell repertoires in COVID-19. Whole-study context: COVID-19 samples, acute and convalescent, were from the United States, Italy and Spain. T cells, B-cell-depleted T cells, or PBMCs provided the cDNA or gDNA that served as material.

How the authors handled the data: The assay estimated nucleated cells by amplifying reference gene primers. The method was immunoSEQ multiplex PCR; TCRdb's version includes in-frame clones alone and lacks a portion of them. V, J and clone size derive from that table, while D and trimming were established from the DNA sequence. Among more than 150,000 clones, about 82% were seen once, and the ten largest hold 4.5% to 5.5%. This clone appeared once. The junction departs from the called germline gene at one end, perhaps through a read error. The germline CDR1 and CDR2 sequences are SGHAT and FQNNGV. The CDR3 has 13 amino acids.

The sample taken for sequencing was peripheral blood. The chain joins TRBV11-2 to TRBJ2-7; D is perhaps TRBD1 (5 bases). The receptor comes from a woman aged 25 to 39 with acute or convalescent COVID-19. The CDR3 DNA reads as TGTGCCAGCAGCCAACAACAAGGGGCCCCCGAGAACTTC. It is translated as CASSQQQGAPENF. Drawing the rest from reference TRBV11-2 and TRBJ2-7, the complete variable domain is EAGVAQSPRYKIIEKRQSVAFWCNPISGHATLYWYQQILGQGPKLLIQFQNNGVVDDSQLPKDRFSAERLKGVDSTLKIQPAKLEDSAVYLCASSQQQGAPENFGPGTRLTVT.